This is a list of T cell receptor beta chains from one sample in a study of OX40 agonist ivuxolimab in advanced cancers. Measured with immunoSEQ multiplex PCR; TCRdb has only the in-frame clones, and not every one. The sample carries 7,500 to 8,500 clones, more than 65% recorded once. Sequenced here: CD4+ or CD8+ T cells sorted from blood, sampled in a trial of the OX40 agonist ivuxolimab. Receptor source: an adult with an advanced solid tumor such as melanoma, head and neck, liver or kidney cancer. Both conserved end residues are trimmed from each CDR3. Each record gives: J gene, CDR3 length, V gene, CDR3 protein.

J gene: TRBJ2-5
CDR3 length: 13
V gene: TRBV9
CDR3 protein: ASSYGTGEGETQY

J gene: TRBJ2-7
CDR3 length: 10
V gene: TRBV2
CDR3 protein: ASRGTGSEQY

J gene: TRBJ2-1
CDR3 length: 10
V gene: TRBV7-8
CDR3 protein: ASSFTSSEQF

J gene: TRBJ2-2
CDR3 length: 13
V gene: TRBV4-3
CDR3 protein: ASSQGAPSTGELF

J gene: TRBJ2-7
CDR3 length: 12
V gene: TRBV5-1
CDR3 protein: ASSSGLSSYEQY

J gene: TRBJ1-5
CDR3 length: 13
V gene: TRBV5-1
CDR3 protein: ASSLEGHDKGPQH

J gene: TRBJ1-1
CDR3 length: 12
V gene: TRBV4-2
CDR3 protein: ASSQEWLTDEAF

J gene: TRBJ2-7
CDR3 length: 13
V gene: TRBV30
CDR3 protein: AWSEASGRASEQY

J gene: TRBJ1-1
CDR3 length: 9
V gene: TRBV7-7
CDR3 protein: ASSLGTEAF

J gene: TRBJ2-6
CDR3 length: 17
V gene: TRBV27
CDR3 protein: ASSLYQGFSIAGANVLT

J gene: TRBJ1-5
CDR3 length: 13
V gene: TRBV28
CDR3 protein: ASSLTQGVVQPQH

J gene: TRBJ1-1
CDR3 length: 15
V gene: TRBV4-1
CDR3 protein: ASSHPPGQSMNTEAF

J gene: TRBJ2-7
CDR3 length: 13
V gene: TRBV18
CDR3 protein: ASSQIWDGNYEQY

J gene: TRBJ1-1
CDR3 length: 12
V gene: TRBV30
CDR3 protein: AWSPFITNTEAF

J gene: TRBJ1-4
CDR3 length: 13
V gene: TRBV9
CDR3 protein: ASSGTGTGYEKLF

J gene: TRBJ2-1
CDR3 length: 10
V gene: TRBV29-1
CDR3 protein: SVDGMGYEQF

J gene: TRBJ2-2
CDR3 length: 9
V gene: TRBV7-9
CDR3 protein: ASTITGELF

J gene: TRBJ1-2
CDR3 length: 9
V gene: TRBV9
CDR3 protein: ASKGGGDYT

J gene: TRBJ2-7
CDR3 length: 14
V gene: TRBV4-2
CDR3 protein: ASSQDNQIPNYEQY

J gene: TRBJ2-7
CDR3 length: 12
V gene: TRBV6-1
CDR3 protein: ASSVSGAGDEQY

J gene: TRBJ1-1
CDR3 length: 14
V gene: TRBV11-2
CDR3 protein: ASSFWDRDGNTEAF

J gene: TRBJ1-6
CDR3 length: 15
V gene: TRBV5-5
CDR3 protein: ASSWRDSPLYNSPLH

J gene: TRBJ1-5
CDR3 length: 13
V gene: TRBV28
CDR3 protein: ASTLPGAGNQPQH

J gene: TRBJ2-1
CDR3 length: 14
V gene: TRBV10-3
CDR3 protein: ATIRTSGDSYNEQF

J gene: TRBJ2-3
CDR3 length: 13
V gene: TRBV5-6
CDR3 protein: ASSTPSGGPDTQY

J gene: TRBJ1-5
CDR3 length: 12
V gene: TRBV4-2
CDR3 protein: ASSPGTGLQPQH

J gene: TRBJ2-1
CDR3 length: 15
V gene: TRBV7-2
CDR3 protein: ASSSPIGQGNRDEQF

J gene: TRBJ1-2
CDR3 length: 14
V gene: TRBV7-9
CDR3 protein: ASSPETGETFYGYT

J gene: TRBJ1-4
CDR3 length: 10
V gene: TRBV30
CDR3 protein: AWSTTGEKLF

J gene: TRBJ1-6
CDR3 length: 11
V gene: TRBV30
CDR3 protein: AWRGRLNSPLH

J gene: TRBJ2-7
CDR3 length: 12
V gene: TRBV6-4
CDR3 protein: ASSRRQGGYEQY

J gene: TRBJ2-3
CDR3 length: 15
V gene: TRBV7-9
CDR3 protein: ASSLRASGGLTDTQY

J gene: TRBJ2-3
CDR3 length: 16
V gene: TRBV9
CDR3 protein: ASSEGGLAGGGSDTQY

J gene: TRBJ1-1
CDR3 length: 12
V gene: TRBV5-6
CDR3 protein: ASSSGTANTEAF

J gene: TRBJ1-1
CDR3 length: 9
V gene: TRBV30
CDR3 protein: AWSVSTEAF

J gene: TRBJ2-7
CDR3 length: 10
V gene: TRBV28
CDR3 protein: ASRDRLYEQY

J gene: TRBJ2-7
CDR3 length: 12
V gene: TRBV11-2
CDR3 protein: ASSPDAGGGEQY

J gene: TRBJ2-7
CDR3 length: 9
V gene: TRBV11-2
CDR3 protein: ASSFAREQY

J gene: TRBJ2-5
CDR3 length: 13
V gene: TRBV30
CDR3 protein: AWSVLWQGPETQY

J gene: TRBJ1-3
CDR3 length: 13
V gene: TRBV9
CDR3 protein: ASSIAGTEGNTIY

J gene: TRBJ1-2
CDR3 length: 13
V gene: TRBV6-4
CDR3 protein: ASSEGSGSPWGYT

J gene: TRBJ2-5
CDR3 length: 16
V gene: TRBV7-9
CDR3 protein: ASSISPPTSGTKETQY

J gene: NA
CDR3 length: 13
V gene: TRBV5-1
CDR3 protein: ASNPRDGDSYEQY

J gene: TRBJ2-7
CDR3 length: 12
V gene: TRBV4-1
CDR3 protein: ASSQDPGSYEQY

J gene: TRBJ2-7
CDR3 length: 11
V gene: TRBV30
CDR3 protein: AWSAGTGYEQY

J gene: TRBJ2-5
CDR3 length: 13
V gene: TRBV5-1
CDR3 protein: ASSLVYQQGETQY

J gene: TRBJ2-7
CDR3 length: 12
V gene: TRBV29-1
CDR3 protein: SVDGGISSYEQY

J gene: TRBJ2-7
CDR3 length: 14
V gene: TRBV4-2
CDR3 protein: ASSPAIGTGGYEQY

J gene: TRBJ1-6
CDR3 length: 18
V gene: TRBV7-8
CDR3 protein: ASSLAPDRPESSYNSPLH

J gene: TRBJ2-5
CDR3 length: 11
V gene: TRBV29-1
CDR3 protein: SVPGQIQETQY

J gene: TRBJ2-2
CDR3 length: 13
V gene: TRBV29-1
CDR3 protein: SVERDRGQHGELF

J gene: TRBJ1-1
CDR3 length: 19
V gene: TRBV7-2
CDR3 protein: ASSLASLGDRDRLMDTEAF

J gene: TRBJ2-5
CDR3 length: 13
V gene: TRBV7-9
CDR3 protein: ASSLVQGIAETQY

J gene: TRBJ2-3
CDR3 length: 11
V gene: TRBV11-2
CDR3 protein: ASILSGTDTQY

J gene: TRBJ2-5
CDR3 length: 17
V gene: TRBV11-2
CDR3 protein: ASSLVPSGGTPRRETQY